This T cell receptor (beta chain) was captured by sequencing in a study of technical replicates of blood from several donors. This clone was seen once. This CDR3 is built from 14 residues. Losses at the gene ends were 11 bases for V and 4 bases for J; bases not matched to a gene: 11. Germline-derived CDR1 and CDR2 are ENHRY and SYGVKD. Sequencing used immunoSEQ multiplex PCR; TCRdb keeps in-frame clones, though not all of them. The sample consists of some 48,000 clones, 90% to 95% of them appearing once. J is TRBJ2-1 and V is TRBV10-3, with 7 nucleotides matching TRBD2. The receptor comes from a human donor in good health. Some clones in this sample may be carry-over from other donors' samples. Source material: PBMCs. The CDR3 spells CASRRGSPYNEQFF. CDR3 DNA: TGTGCCTCCCGGCGGGGGTCCCCTTACAATGAGCAGTTCTTC.